Sequencing of this T cell receptor (beta chain) was carried out in a study of cytomegalovirus exposure and HLA in healthy donors. Worth noting for this clone: Its antigen is not identified.

Trimming pared 0 bases from V and 0 bases from J, leaving 5 bases between. There are 14 residues in the CDR3. It was with 60 Vbeta and 13 Jbeta primers that the PCR ran. Sequenced by immunoSEQ multiplex PCR; TCRdb stores in-frame clones only, minus some. The sample includes about 160,000 clones, around 72% seen only once; the top ten take approximately 7.1%. Regarding the study as a whole: Some TCR beta chains (over 150 of them) were listed as cytomegalovirus-associated. Segments of the TCR beta V type were, in most cases, productive about 90% or about 30% of the time in an earlier analysis. Among TCR beta chains of equal frequency, HLA-associated ones were more clonally expanded in a later analysis.

Everyone who donated was a healthy bone marrow donor. The receptor comes from a man aged 40-50 years in good health and CMV-seropositive. The gene calls are TRBV23-1 and TRBJ1-1; no definite D call. TRBV23-1 is sorted into the ORF group, with uncertain function. The sample comprised PBMCs. The CDR3 nucleotides are TGCGCCAGCAGTCAATCGCACTTGAACACTGAAGCTTTCTTT. Its protein is CASSQSHLNTEAFF.